These 24 T cell receptor beta chains share one sample of origin, sequenced in a study of technical replicates of blood from a few donors. This table comes from immunoSEQ multiplex PCR, and its TCRdb copy is limited to in-frame clones, with some not included. The table records some 67,000 clones, roughly 98% of them present only once. Specimen: T cells isolated from PBMCs. All receptors come from a human donor in good health.

The chain combines TRBV10-1 with TRBJ1-1, with 9 bases aligning to TRBD1. V was clipped by 2 bases and J by 0 bases; unmatched bases: 4. CDR1 is WNHNN, CDR2 SYGVQD, per germline (reference sequence). The CDR3 contains 16 residues. The CDR3 DNA reads TGCGCCAGCAGTGAGAGGACAGGGGACATGAACACTGAAGCTTTCTTT. Its translation is CASSERTGDMNTEAFF.

Worth noting for this clone: This CDR3 is missing its conserved last phenylalanine or tryptophan, likely due to a read error. Because the CDR3's place on the DNA is in doubt, the DNA is left out and the CDR3 is given as listed by TCRdb. The gene calls are TRBV23-1 and TRBJ1-5; the listed D gene, TRBD1, was not tested against the DNA. TRBV23-1 is placed among ORFs of uncertain function. From its first to its last residue, the CDR3 has 12 amino acids. This chain's CDR3 is CASSQSTGQRNR.

The genes are TRBV25-1 and TRBJ2-1; 9 bases line up with TRBD1. There are 16 residues in the CDR3. J lost 8 bases, V lost 3 bases, and 11 bases had no gene match. Germline CDR1 is MGHDK and CDR2 is SYGVNS. CDR3 coding DNA: TGTGCCAGCAGTGATCTCGACAGGGGGTTGATGGATGAGCAGTTCTTC. It specifies CASSDLDRGLMDEQFF.

J is TRBJ1-1 and V is TRBV6-6; 9 nucleotides align to TRBD1. Germline loops: CDR1 MNHNY, CDR2 SVGAGI (reference sequence). The CDR3 is made up of 13 amino acids. V shed 2 bases, J shed 11 bases, and the junction held 6 bases outside the gene matches. CDR3 amino acids: CASSYGTGLVAFF. The DNA for the CDR3 is TGTGCCAGCAGTTACGGGACAGGGCTTGTCGCTTTCTTT.

This clone was seen just once. The rearrangement joins TRBV7-9 to TRBJ1-3; D perhaps matches TRBD1 (6 bases). This CDR3 contains 15 residues. CDR1 is SEHNR and CDR2 is FQNEAQ in the germline V gene (reference sequence). Deletions cut 2 bases from V and 4 bases from J, with 12 bases between. The CDR3 reads CASSLQGLSGNTIYF. The CDR3 coding sequence is TGTGCCAGCAGCTTACAGGGGCTCTCAGGAAACACCATATATTTT.

The CDR3 sequence is CASGFIVGTGDVEQYF. The DNA of the CDR3 is TGTGCTAGTGGTTTCATAGTAGGGACAGGGGATGTAGAGCAGTACTTC. The chain has TRBV12-5 and TRBJ2-7; TRBD1 aligns across 10 bases. This CDR3 has 16 amino acids. Germline values: CDR1 LGHNT, CDR2 FRNRAP. Trimming took 3 bases from V and 7 from J; bases not matched to a gene: 12.

The V and J genes are TRBV9 and TRBJ1-4, with TRBD1 identical over 11 bases. CDR3 length: 16 amino acids. Per the germline V gene, CDR1 is SGDLS and CDR2 is YYNGEE. Trimming cost V 4 bases and J 7 bases; bases outside gene matches: 9. This chain's CDR3 is CASSLPGQGGSEKLFF. The CDR3 bases are TGTGCCAGCAGCCTACCGGGACAGGGGGGATCTGAAAAACTGTTTTTT.

This clone was counted a single time. The chain is built from TRBV25-1 and TRBJ2-5; D not certain. Trimming took 6 bases from V and 0 from J, leaving 8 bases between them. The germline V gene has CDR1 MGHDK and CDR2 SYGVNS. CDR3 length: 13 residues. This chain's CDR3 is CASRRADQETQYF. CDR3 bases: TGTGCCAGCAGACGCGCTGACCAAGAGACCCAGTACTTC.

This chain uses TRBV2 with TRBJ1-1; the match to TRBD1 covers 10 bases. Per germline, CDR1 SNHLY and CDR2 FYNNEI. The V and J ends lost 9 bases and 3 bases, in that order; junction bases with no gene match: 4. The CDR3 runs 13 residues. In DNA, the CDR3 is TGTGCCAGACCAGGGACAGGGGACACTGAAGCTTTCTTT. Amino acids: CARPGTGDTEAFF.

V is TRBV10-2 and J is TRBJ2-1, with TRBD2 matching 14 bases. CDR3 length: 16 amino acids. Germline CDR1 is WSHSY and CDR2 is SAAADI. V gave up 8 bases and J gave up 2 bases; unmatched junction bases: 5. DNA of the CDR3: TGCGCCAGCGGGACTAGCGGGAGAGAACCCTACAATGAGCAGTTCTTC. Its protein is CASGTSGREPYNEQFF.

This clone appeared a single time. The chain links TRBV7-8 to TRBJ1-5; 8 nucleotides align to TRBD1. The trim removed 3 bases at V and 1 base at J, leaving 8 bases unmatched. Germline V gene data show CDR1 as SGHVS and CDR2 as FQNEAQ. The CDR3 runs to 17 residues. CDR3 sequence reads: CASSFFRGRWSNQPQHF. The DNA for the CDR3 is TGTGCCAGCAGCTTTTTCAGGGGGCGTTGGAGCAATCAGCCCCAGCATTTT.

The gene calls are TRBV27 and TRBJ2-3; no clear D. The V gene lost 1 base and the J gene lost 2 bases, with 10 bases spanning the gap. The CDR3 is made up of 15 amino acids. CDR1 MNHEY and CDR2 SMNVEV come from the germline V gene (reference sequence). The CDR3 reads CASSLLWSNTDTQYF. The CDR3 coding sequence is TGTGCCAGCAGTTTATTGTGGTCTAACACAGATACGCAGTATTTT.

The V and J genes are TRBV27 and TRBJ2-3; D not resolved. V lost 6 bases and J lost 0, with 16 bases in between. CDR1 MNHEY and CDR2 SMNVEV come from the germline V gene (reference sequence). This CDR3 has 16 amino acids. The DNA for the CDR3 is TGTGCCAGCAGCCCTACCCGGGTTCCTAGCACAGATACGCAGTATTTT. Its translation is CASSPTRVPSTDTQYF.

The rearrangement uses TRBV7-9 and TRBJ2-6; 9 bases fit TRBD1. Germline CDR1 SEHNR, CDR2 FQNEAQ (reference sequence). Losses at the gene ends were 1 base for V and 4 bases for J; bases not matched to a gene: 8. The CDR3 sequence is 18 residues long. CDR3 bases: TGTGCCAGCAGCTTAGGGCTACACAGGGGGCGCGGGGCCAACGTCCTGACTTTC. It translates to CASSLGLHRGRGANVLTF.

The V and J genes are TRBV18 and TRBJ2-7; 8 nucleotides agree with TRBD2. CDR3 length equals 16 residues. Germline values: CDR1 KGHSH, CDR2 LQKENI. The V and J ends lost 3 bases and 1 base, in that order; junction bases with no gene match: 8. The CDR3 DNA sequence: TGTGCCAGCTCACCCCGGGAGGGTGGGCCATCCTACGAGCAGTACTTC. This encodes CASSPREGGPSYEQYF.

The table lists this clone with a count of one. The chain employs TRBV6-6 and TRBJ1-4, with a tentative D call TRBD1 (5 bases). The CDR3 spans 14 residues. CDR1 is MNHNY, CDR2 SVGAGI, per germline (reference sequence). Trimming cost V 6 bases and J 4 bases, with 12 bases left between them. CDR3 bases: TGTGCCAGCAGGACCCGGGACTTTAATGAAAAACTGTTTTTT. Translated: CASRTRDFNEKLFF.

This chain joins TRBV5-1 and TRBJ2-6; D not certain. V lost 0 bases and J lost 0, with 7 bases in between. Germline CDR1 is SGHRS and CDR2 is YFSETQ. This CDR3 spans 16 amino acids. This chain's CDR3 is CASSLGHSSGANVLTF. DNA for the CDR3: TGCGCCAGCAGCTTGGGTCACAGCTCTGGGGCCAACGTCCTGACTTTC.

This sequence joins TRBV15 and TRBJ2-3, with D perhaps matching TRBD1 (5 bases). The CDR3 consists of 18 residues. The germline V gene encodes CDR1 LNHNV and CDR2 YYDKDF (reference sequence). Trimming cost V 1 base and J 0 bases, with 17 bases left between them. CDR3 DNA: TGTGCCACCAGCAGAGGCGGTCAGGGCCCTACTAGCACAGATACGCAGTATTTT. Residues: CATSRGGQGPTSTDTQYF.

The J gene is TRBJ1-1, the V gene TRBV6-5; a weak D match, TRBD1 (6 bases). V lost 7 bases to trimming and J lost 2 bases, with 14 bases between them. CDR3 length: 14 amino acids. Germline V gene lookup returns CDR1 MNHEY and CDR2 SVGAGI. The CDR3 sequence is CASNSRQANTEAFF. The CDR3 coding sequence is TGTGCCAGCAATTCAAGACAGGCCAACACTGAAGCTTTCTTT.

The CDR3 region is CASSLVRTGPPYEQYF. In DNA, the CDR3 is TGTGCCAGCAGCTTAGTTCGGACAGGGCCTCCCTACGAGCAGTACTTC. The gene calls are TRBV11-2 and TRBJ2-7, with 8 bases lining up with TRBD1. The CDR3 sequence is 16 residues long. V shed 1 base, J shed 2 bases, and the junction held 7 bases outside the gene matches. Germline CDR1 and CDR2: SGHAT and FQNNGV.

The rearrangement joins TRBV6-5 to TRBJ2-3, with a weak D call TRBD2 (6 bases). CDR1 MNHEY and CDR2 SVGAGI come from the germline V gene. This CDR3 is 13 amino acids long. Trimming left V 2 bases short and J 9 bases short, with 12 bases between. The CDR3 region has the DNA TGTGCCAGCAGTTACCGGGCGGAGGGGACGCAGTATTTT. Amino acids: CASSYRAEGTQYF.

V usage is TRBV6-1 and J usage is TRBJ2-3; 7 bases line up with TRBD1. The V and J ends lost 2 bases and 0 bases, in that order; junction bases with no gene match: 5. CDR3 length equals 16 residues. CDR1 and CDR2 from the germline V gene are MNHNS and SASEGT. This CDR3 is CASSEIEGASTDTQYF. The CDR3 DNA reads as TGTGCCAGCAGTGAAATAGAGGGGGCTAGCACAGATACGCAGTATTTT.

V gene TRBV5-6 combines with J gene TRBJ2-3, with D perhaps TRBD2 (5 bases). The germline V gene has CDR1 SGHDT and CDR2 YYEEEE. This CDR3 is built from 14 residues. Trimming shortened V by 2 bases and J by 2 bases, and 9 bases separated the two germline ends. The CDR3 sequence: CASSFGRVTDTQYF. CDR3 nucleotide sequence: TGTGCCAGCAGCTTTGGGCGGGTCACAGATACGCAGTATTTT.

V and J are TRBV7-2 and TRBJ2-3; weak D call: TRBD2 (6 bases). CDR1 is SGHTA, CDR2 FQGNSA, per germline. V lost 1 base, J lost 0 bases, and 11 bases lay in between. This CDR3 spans 16 amino acids. The CDR3 spells CASSLGSGASTDTQYF. The CDR3 region has the DNA TGTGCCAGCAGCTTAGGTAGCGGTGCTAGCACAGATACGCAGTATTTT.